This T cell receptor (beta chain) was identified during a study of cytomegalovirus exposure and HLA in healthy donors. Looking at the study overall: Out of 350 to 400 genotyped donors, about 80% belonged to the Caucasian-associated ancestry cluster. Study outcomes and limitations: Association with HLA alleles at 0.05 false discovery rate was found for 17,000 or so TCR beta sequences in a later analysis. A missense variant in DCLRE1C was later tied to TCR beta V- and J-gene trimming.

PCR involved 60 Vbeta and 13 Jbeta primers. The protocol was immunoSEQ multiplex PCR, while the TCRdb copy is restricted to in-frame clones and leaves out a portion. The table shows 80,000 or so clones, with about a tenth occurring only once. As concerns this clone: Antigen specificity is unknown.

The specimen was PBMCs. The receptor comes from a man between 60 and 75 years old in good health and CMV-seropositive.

The CDR3 loop reads CAWSEDSPANTGELFF. The CDR3 DNA reads TGTGCCTGGAGCGAAGACAGCCCCGCGAACACCGGGGAGCTGTTTTTT. The chain uses TRBV30 and TRBJ2-2, with D tentatively TRBD1 (5 bases). Germline-derived CDR1 and CDR2 are GTSNPN and SVGIG (reference sequence). V was pared by 3 bases and J by 0 bases, with 14 bases between. The CDR3 is made up of 16 amino acids.